Below are 16 T cell receptor beta chains sequenced from a single sample in a study of T cell responses to AZD1222 COVID-19 vaccine. Method: immunoSEQ multiplex PCR; TCRdb's copy keeps in-frame clones and lacks some. Of around 100,000 clones in the sample, around 83% were seen once. Material: peripheral blood, obtained on day 0 of AZD1222 vaccination. These receptors were collected from an adult in good health.

This chain joins TRBV18 and TRBJ1-1; D might be TRBD1 (5 bases). V shed 3 bases and J shed 8 bases, with 13 bases lying between them. Germline-derived CDR1 and CDR2 are KGHSH and LQKENI. The length of the CDR3 is 13 residues. CDR3 in DNA: TGTGCCAGCTCACCGTTGGCGGGGGAGGAAGCTTTCTTT. It encodes CASSPLAGEEAFF.

The chain joins TRBV4-3 to TRBJ1-2, with 9 bases identical to TRBD1. Trimming removed 4 bases from V and 3 bases from J; junction bases left unmatched: 3. Germline V gives CDR1 LGHNA, CDR2 YSLEER. The length of the CDR3 is 14 residues. In nucleotides, the CDR3 is TGCGCCAGCAGCCCGGGACAGGGTGACTATGGCTACACCTTC. Protein: CASSPGQGDYGYTF.

This clone was seen at least ten times. This chain connects TRBV6-5 to TRBJ1-6, with TRBD1 as a possible D gene (5 bases). The CDR3 consists of 12 residues. The germline V gene encodes CDR1 MNHEY and CDR2 SVGAGI. Trimming stripped 6 bases from V and 17 bases from J, with 17 bases between. As DNA, the CDR3 is TGTGCCAGCAGCAGAGAATCAGGGTTCATCCACTTT. It encodes CASSRESGFIHF.

J is TRBJ2-6 and V is TRBV6-5; the D gene could be TRBD1 or TRBD2 (6 bases each). This CDR3 comprises 16 residues. Trimming cost V 4 bases and J 1 base, with 11 bases left between them. CDR1 and CDR2 (germline): MNHEY, SVGAGI. CDR3 DNA: TGTGCCAGCAGTTCCCAAGGGGGGTCTGGGGCCAACGTCCTGACTTTC. This encodes CASSSQGGSGANVLTF.

This clone was observed a handful of times. The chain has TRBV6-5 and TRBJ1-2; D may be TRBD1 (5 bases). The ends were cut back, 5 bases at V and 4 bases at J, with 17 bases in the middle. Germline CDR1 MNHEY, CDR2 SVGAGI. The length of the CDR3 is 15 residues. CDR3 in amino acids: CASSTPRQRAYGYTF. The CDR3, as DNA: TGTGCCAGCAGTACCCCCCGACAGCGGGCCTATGGCTACACCTTC.

The chain recombines TRBV2 with TRBJ2-2; D is unclear. The V gene lost 1 base and the J gene lost 6 bases, with 6 bases spanning the gap. Germline assignment: CDR1 SNHLY and CDR2 FYNNEI. The CDR3 contains 13 residues. Here the CDR3 reads CASSEVQAGELFF. CDR3 sequence (DNA): TGTGCCAGCAGTGAAGTGCAGGCCGGGGAGCTGTTTTTT.

The chain combines TRBV19 with TRBJ1-4; 8 nucleotides line up with TRBD1. Germline CDR1 LNHDA, CDR2 SQIVND (reference sequence). Germline trimming cut 4 bases from V and 8 bases from J; bases unmatched to any gene: 6. The length of the CDR3 is 14 residues. The CDR3 region is CASSTRTGPEKLFF. CDR3 sequence (DNA): TGTGCCAGTAGTACAAGGACAGGGCCGGAAAAACTGTTTTTT.

CDR3 sequence reads: CASSQDPGTGRGYTF. Here the CDR3 DNA reads TGCGCCAGCAGCCAAGACCCGGGGACAGGGCGCGGCTACACCTTC. This chain connects TRBV4-3 to TRBJ1-2; TRBD1 matches at 9 bases. Germline loops: CDR1 LGHNA, CDR2 YSLEER. The CDR3 loop spans 15 amino acids. Germline trimming cut 0 bases from V and 8 bases from J; bases unmatched to any gene: 7.

The chain couples TRBV6-1 to TRBJ2-4; D is perhaps TRBD2 (7 bases). This CDR3 spans 18 amino acids. The ends were cut back, 1 base at V and 2 bases at J, with 18 bases in the middle. The germline gives CDR1 MNHNS, CDR2 SASEGT. The CDR3 loop reads CASSEVPLGGATKNIQYF. CDR3 coding DNA: TGTGCCAGCAGTGAAGTCCCGTTAGGGGGGGCGACCAAAAACATTCAGTACTTC.

This chain links TRBV4-1 with TRBJ1-2; D not certain. Germline assignment: CDR1 MGHRA and CDR2 YSYEKL. The CDR3 contains 13 residues. Trimming stripped 0 bases from V and 8 bases from J, with 10 bases between. Here the CDR3 reads CASSQDEGFGYTF. For the CDR3, the DNA is TGCGCCAGCAGCCAAGATGAGGGCTTCGGCTACACCTTC.

The chain combines TRBV6-5 with TRBJ2-5, with 7 bases matching TRBD2. V dropped 6 bases and J dropped 5; count of bases not matched to a gene: 3. From germline, CDR1 is MNHEY and CDR2 SVGAGI. This CDR3 comprises 12 residues. CDR3 coding DNA: TGTGCCAGCAGGCCCGGGGGGGAGACCCAGTACTTC. It codes for CASRPGGETQYF.

In this sample, this clone turned up once. The rearrangement uses TRBV30 and TRBJ1-6; 9 bases align to TRBD1. J was trimmed by 7 bases and V by 2 bases; bases with no gene match: 3. The CDR3 has 14 residues. Germline lookup yields CDR1 GTSNPN and CDR2 SVGIG (reference sequence). DNA for the CDR3: TGTGCCTGGAGTAACGGACAGGGGAATTCACCCCTCCACTTT. Protein: CAWSNGQGNSPLHF.

The chain combines TRBV5-4 with TRBJ1-2; weak D call: TRBD1 (5 bases). The germline CDR1 and CDR2 sequences are SGHNT and YYREEE (reference sequence). The V end lost 4 bases, the J end lost 8 bases, and 15 bases lay between the germline ends. There are 13 residues in the CDR3. The CDR3 DNA is TGTGCCAGCAGCCTCAATGGGGGGTCGGGCTACACCTTC. The encoded protein is CASSLNGGSGYTF.

This rearrangement joins TRBV19 to TRBJ1-1; D is unclear. The CDR3 length is 16 residues. Trimming took off 6 bases at V and 1 base at J, with 18 bases between the two ends. The V gene's germline CDR1 is LNHDA and CDR2 SQIVND (reference sequence). The CDR3: CASSRGLGIQNTEAFF. The CDR3 region has the DNA TGTGCCAGTAGCCGCGGATTGGGGATACAGAACACTGAAGCTTTCTTT.

The chain couples TRBV4-3 to TRBJ2-1, with TRBD2 matching over 9 bases. There are 16 residues in the CDR3. CDR1 is LGHNA and CDR2 is YSLEER in the germline V gene. The V and J ends lost 3 bases and 4 bases, in that order; junction bases with no gene match: 7. The CDR3 coding sequence is TGCGCCAGCAGCCAGAGAGCGGGGGGCTATTACAATGAGCAGTTCTTC. Residues: CASSQRAGGYYNEQFF.

The chain has TRBV5-5 and TRBJ2-7; 7 bases line up with TRBD2. J was trimmed by 2 bases and V by 4 bases; bases with no gene match: 9. Germline lookup yields CDR1 SGHKS and CDR2 YYEKEE (reference sequence). There are 15 residues in the CDR3. DNA for the CDR3: TGTGCCAGCAGCCAGGGAGGGCCGGGTACCTACGAGCAGTACTTC. Residues: CASSQGGPGTYEQYF.